The 20 T cell receptor beta chains listed next were all sequenced from one sample in a study of T cell clonality in common variable immunodeficiency. Using immunoSEQ multiplex PCR, the repertoire was profiled, and TCRdb retains in-frame clones only, with some absent. Recorded here are about 28,000 clones, none singletons. The sequenced sample consisted of peripheral blood mononuclear cells. The receptors derive from a person aged 18 to 70 in good health.

This clone is deemed medium-sized. The DNA ends 3 residues before the CDR3 does, and the rest of the CDR3 is filled in from the germline J gene. This chain connects TRBV11-3 to TRBJ2-2; D is possibly TRBD1 (6 bases). This CDR3 comprises 13 residues. The germline V gene encodes CDR1 SGHNT and CDR2 YENEEA. The CDR3 is CASSLFGGRGLFF. The CDR3 bases that were read are TGTGCCAGCAGCTTATTTGGGGGCCGAGGG. Together with reference TRBV11-3 and TRBJ2-2, the CDR3 gives the full variable domain: EAGVVQSPRYKIIEKKQPVAFWCNPISGHNTLYWYLQNLGQGPELLIRYENEEAVDDSQLPKDRFSAERLKGVDSTLKIQPAELGDSAVYLCASSLFGGRGLFFGEGSRLTVL.

The table lists this clone with a few counts. The CDR3 goes on 3 residues after the read ends, and that part is filled in from the germline J gene. The chain uses TRBV2 and TRBJ1-2, with TRBD1 identical over 8 bases. The CDR3 runs to 15 residues. The germline V gene encodes CDR1 SNHLY and CDR2 FYNNEI. CDR3 protein: CASSDYRGGADTYTF. The CDR3 bases that were read are TGTGCCAGCAGTGACTACAGGGGGGGAGCAGATACC.

Turning to this clone: Coverage ceases 3 residues before the CDR3 finishes, and the germline J gene fills in the end. V is TRBV7-7 and J is TRBJ1-5, with 8 bases that match TRBD1. The germline V gene encodes CDR1 SSHAT and CDR2 FNYEAQ (reference sequence). This CDR3 spans 14 amino acids. V trimming: 11 bases; J trimming: 8 bases; junction bases outside the gene matches: 14. The covered CDR3 bases are TGTGCCCGGACTCGGGACAGGTATGTGAAGCCC. This translates into CARTRDRYVKP. The CDR3 in its entirety is CARTRDRYVKPQHF.

A few counts support this clone. The CDR3 extends 3 residues past the end of the read, so its final part is completed from the germline J gene. The chain couples TRBV19 to TRBJ1-1, with 11 positions matching TRBD1. The CDR3 has 15 amino acids. Per the germline V gene, CDR1 is LNHDA and CDR2 is SQIVND (reference sequence). Losses at the gene ends were 2 bases for V and 4 bases for J; bases not matched to a gene: 3. CDR3 DNA, as far as it was read: TGTGCCAGTAGTATATCGGGACAGGGGGGCACTGAA. It is translated as CASSISGQGGTE. The CDR3, in full, reads CASSISGQGGTEAFF.

This clone was recorded at least ten times. The read comes to an end 3 residues before the CDR3 does, leaving the germline J gene to fill in the end. The chain uses TRBV20-1 and TRBJ2-5; D is possibly TRBD2 (6 bases). V was pared by 0 bases and J by 4 bases, with 12 bases between. Germline-derived CDR1 and CDR2 are DFQATT and SNEGSKA (reference sequence). There are 14 residues in the CDR3. The CDR3 region is CSARDLGGRETQYF. The DNA read from the CDR3 is TGCAGTGCTAGAGATCTGGGGGGACGAGAGACC.

This clone has at least ten counts. The CDR3 is cut off 3 residues early in the read; its end comes from the germline J gene. The V gene is TRBV6-2 or TRBV6-3, the J gene TRBJ2-7, with D possibly matching TRBD2 (5 bases). Germline CDR1 MNHEY, CDR2 SVGEGT. The CDR3 contains 14 residues. The V end lost 5 bases, the J end lost 2 bases, and 13 bases lay between the germline ends. The sequenced CDR3 bases are TGTGCCAGCAGTCCTGCGGGTGTCCCCTACGAG. Translation gives CASSPAGVPYE. The whole CDR3 protein reads CASSPAGVPYEQYF.

This clone was detected ten times or more. The read ends 3 residues before the CDR3 terminus; that terminus is restored from the germline J gene. V usage is TRBV5-1 and J usage is TRBJ2-2; no clear D gene. The ends were cut back, 0 bases at V and 4 bases at J, with 13 bases in the middle. The CDR3 has 16 residues. Germline V gene sequence: CDR1 SGHRS, CDR2 YFSETQ. CDR3 protein: CASSLESRMGTGELFF. The CDR3 bases that were read are TGCGCCAGCAGCTTGGAATCCAGGATGGGCACCGGGGAG. Full variable domain (missing parts from reference TRBV5-1 and TRBJ2-2): KAGVTQTPRYLIKTRGQQVTLSCSPISGHRSVSWYQQTPGQGLQFLFEYFSETQRNKGNFPGRFSGRQFSNSRSEMNVSTLELGDSALYLCASSLESRMGTGELFFGEGSRLTVL.

The sample holds many counts of this clone. The sequence runs out 3 residues before the end of the CDR3; the remainder is reconstructed from the germline J gene. The chain uses TRBV7-6 and TRBJ2-7; D remains unclear. Germline-derived CDR1 and CDR2 are SGHVS and FNYEAQ. Trimming removed 2 bases at V and 0 bases at J, with 8 bases between. CDR3 length: 14 residues. The CDR3 region is CASSLSSNSYEQYF. The CDR3 DNA, read in part, is TGTGCCAGCAGCTTATCCAGTAACTCCTACGAG.

The sample holds many counts of this clone. The missing CDR3 end, 3 residues past where the read stops, is filled in from the germline J gene. The chain combines TRBV10-3 with TRBJ1-6; D is perhaps TRBD1 (5 bases). Germline loops: CDR1 ENHRY, CDR2 SYGVKD. The CDR3 is 12 amino acids. V lost 8 bases, J lost 6 bases, and 8 bases lay in between. The CDR3 DNA, read in part, is TGTGCCATCGGGGCCGGTAATTCACCC. Its translation is CAIGAGNSP. The whole CDR3 sequence reads CAIGAGNSPLHF.

This clone has only a few counts. The sequenced fragment ends 3 residues before the CDR3 boundary, so the rest is inferred from the germline J gene. The same CDR3 is also encoded by other DNA sequences in this sample. This chain joins TRBV30 and TRBJ2-4, with 8 bases fitting TRBD2. Germline assignment: CDR1 GTSNPN and CDR2 SVGIG (reference sequence). V was pared by 0 bases and J by 8 bases, with 6 bases of the junction left unmatched. This CDR3 region has 14 residues. The CDR3 loop is CAWSVGGGGDIQYF. The sequenced CDR3 bases are TGTGCCTGGAGTGTCGGGGGGGGCGGGGACATT.

The table lists this clone with many counts. The read halts 3 residues ahead of the CDR3 end, with the missing end drawn from the germline J gene. The V call is TRBV6-4, the J call TRBJ2-7; tentative D call: TRBD2 (6 bases). Trimming stripped 6 bases from V and 4 bases from J, with 13 bases between. CDR3 size: 13 residues. Per the germline V gene, CDR1 is MRHNA and CDR2 is SNTAGT. The CDR3 sequence: CASSLQEGYEQYF. The CDR3 DNA, read in part, is TGTGCCAGCAGCTTACAGGAGGGGTACGAG.

This clone was seen at least ten times. From the germline J gene comes the end of the CDR3, since the read stops 3 residues before it. The chain uses TRBV11-2 and TRBJ1-5; D is ambiguous. The CDR3 consists of 13 residues. CDR1 is SGHAT and CDR2 is FQNNGV in the germline V gene. V lost 5 bases, J lost 6 bases, and 11 bases lay in between. The CDR3 is CASSPGPFQPQHF. CDR3 DNA, as far as it was read: TGTGCCAGCAGCCCGGGTCCTTTTCAGCCC.

The table lists this clone with many counts. The CDR3 end is not reached by the read, which stops 3 residues before it; the germline J gene fills it in. The J gene is TRBJ2-5, the V gene TRBV9; tentatively, D is TRBD2 (6 bases). Germline V gene lookup returns CDR1 SGDLS and CDR2 YYNGEE. The CDR3 loop spans 15 amino acids. Trimming left V 3 bases short and J 4 bases short, with 16 bases between. The sequenced part of the CDR3 DNA is TGTGCCAGCAGCGGCGGGGCTCCTCGGGGAGAGACC. Protein: CASSGGAPRGET. The full CDR3 protein is CASSGGAPRGETQYF.

Note on this clone: One junction end does not reproduce the germline sequence, and a read error may be involved. With the read ending 3 residues before the CDR3 end, the germline J gene is used to fill in that end. The genes are TRBV7-8 and TRBJ2-5; 7 positions agree with TRBD2. The CDR3 is 14 amino acids. The germline V gene encodes CDR1 SGHVS and CDR2 FQNEAQ. The DNA read from the CDR3 is TGTGCCAGCAGCCTAGCGGACCGGGGAGAGACC. Protein: CASSLADRGET. The full CDR3 protein reads CASSLADRGETQYF.

Concerning this clone: The read gets to within 3 residues of the CDR3 end, and the germline J gene fills in the rest. The chain recombines TRBV5-1 with TRBJ2-3; TRBD1 matches at 7 bases. The CDR3 consists of 14 residues. Germline loops: CDR1 SGHRS, CDR2 YFSETQ. Here the CDR3 reads CASSKTGYQETQYF. The CDR3 DNA, read in part, is TGCGCCAGCAGCAAGACAGGGTACCAAGAGACG.

This clone was seen at least ten times. The CDR3 goes on 3 residues after the read ends, and that part is filled in from the germline J gene. The chain has TRBV12-3 or TRBV12-4 and TRBJ2-5; 8 bases match TRBD1. V trimming: 5 bases; J trimming: 5 bases; junction bases outside the gene matches: 13. This CDR3 has 16 amino acids. CDR3 bases read: TGTGCCAGCAGTCCATCCGGACAGGGACTGGGGGAGACC. Translating gives CASSPSGQGLGET. The CDR3 as a whole reads CASSPSGQGLGETQYF.

This clone was seen ten or more times. From the germline J gene comes the end of the CDR3, since the read stops 3 residues before it. The rearrangement joins TRBV10-3 to TRBJ2-3, with D perhaps matching TRBD2 (5 bases). CDR1 and CDR2 from the germline V gene are ENHRY and SYGVKD. V lost 0 bases, J lost 0 bases, and 10 bases lay in between. The CDR3 covers 16 residues. CDR3 residues: CAISESRTGSTDTQYF. The sequenced CDR3 bases are TGTGCCATCAGTGAGTCGCGGACTGGGAGCACAGATACG.

Only a few counts were recorded for this clone. A much larger clone sits a single nucleotide away, making a read error possible. The read ends 3 residues before the CDR3 terminus; that terminus is restored from the germline J gene. V is TRBV7-9 and J is TRBJ1-4; D unresolved. The germline V gene encodes CDR1 SEHNR and CDR2 FQNEAQ (reference sequence). The CDR3 has 13 amino acids. The CDR3 is CASSLTPNEELFF. Incomplete CDR3 DNA: TGTGCCAGCAGCCTAACCCCTAATGAAGAA.

The table lists this clone with a few counts. Read sequence stops 3 residues before the CDR3 end, and the germline J gene provides the missing end. V usage is TRBV7-9 and J usage is TRBJ2-3; 9 bases align to TRBD1. The CDR3 loop spans 14 amino acids. Germline V gene sequence: CDR1 SEHNR, CDR2 FQNEAQ (reference sequence). The CDR3 here is CASSSTGGGQPQYF. The sequenced part of the CDR3 DNA is TGTGCCAGCAGCTCGACAGGGGGAGGTCAGCCG.

CDR3 DNA (partial): TGTGCCAGTAAGTCCGGGGTTTCACCC. Translated, it gives CASKSGVSP. Given in full, the CDR3 is CASKSGVSPLHF. The chain combines TRBV19 with TRBJ1-6; D is ambiguous. Read sequence stops 3 residues before the CDR3 end, and the germline J gene provides the missing end. The germline V and J ends were trimmed by 7 bases and 9 bases, with 10 bases remaining between them. Germline-derived CDR1 and CDR2 are LNHDA and SQIVND (reference sequence). There are 12 residues in the CDR3.